The sequence of this TCR beta chain was determined in a study of monozygotic twins with inflammatory bowel disease. From the 5' RACE reads, TCRdb lists one entry per CDR3 protein and no DNA. The sample has fewer than 550,000 distinct CDR3 sequences. The CDR3 runs 13 residues. The germline gives CDR1 DFQATT, CDR2 SNEGSKA (reference sequence). The receptor was isolated from a human donor with ulcerative colitis or Crohn's disease, or a healthy co-twin of an affected twin (not recorded which). Sample: blood. This chain joins TRBV20-1 and TRBJ2-3; lacking DNA, the TRBD1 call made by TCRdb goes unchecked. CDR3 in amino acids: CSASRTGKDTQYF.